This TCR beta chain was recovered during a study of Ad26.COV2.S vaccination and SARS-CoV-2 variants. Concerning this clone itself: Its antigen is undetermined.

The CDR3 contains 13 residues. The germline V gene encodes CDR1 SGDLS and CDR2 YYNGEE. Trimming removed 0 bases at V and 7 bases at J, with 10 bases between. Study-level results: Spike-specific TCR breadth was greater after Ad26.COV2.S than placebo. For non-spike TCRs, breadth in vaccine recipients resembled that in placebo recipients. Measures of TCR breadth and depth may have fallen short of total T cell responses.

Specified treatment: some 20 received Ad26.COV2.S at low or high dose, single or two shots; several received placebo; per-sample allocation not given. At day 63 after the first vaccine or placebo injection, samples were drawn. TCRdb keeps only in-frame clones here, not all; method: immunoSEQ multiplex PCR. Altogether approximately 240,000 clones are present, approximately 88% being singletons, with the ten largest covering about 10%. The clonotype comes from a person aged 18-60 years who received the Ad26.COV2.S COVID-19 vaccine or a placebo. The sample in question was peripheral blood, obtained in a trial of Ad26.COV2.S vaccine versus placebo. The chain has TRBV9 and TRBJ1-2; D might be TRBD1 (6 bases). In nucleotides, the CDR3 is TGTGCCAGCAGCGTAGCTGGGGGGCTTGGCTACACCTTC. Translating gives CASSVAGGLGYTF.